The 11 T cell receptor beta chains in this list originate from one sample, sequenced in a study of cytomegalovirus exposure and HLA in healthy donors. In the PCR, 60 Vbeta and 13 Jbeta primers were used. Using immunoSEQ multiplex PCR, the repertoire was profiled, and TCRdb retains in-frame clones only, with some absent. The sample shows over 200,000 clones, and around 0.95% sits with its ten largest clones. The specimen sequenced was PBMCs. Source of these receptors: a woman in her twenties or thirties in good health and CMV-seropositive.

The chain uses TRBV21-1 and TRBJ2-7; the table's D call, TRBD2, was not checked against the DNA. TRBV21-1 is an annotated pseudogene. The CDR3 is 21 amino acids. The CDR3 DNA follows: TGTGCCAGCAGCAAAGGGACGGGGCGGGGGCTTCTGATAGGGTCAAAGTACGAGCAGTACTTC. This encodes CASSKGTGRGLLIGSKYEQYF.

The chain is built from TRBV5-1 and TRBJ2-1; TRBD1 agrees at 9 bases. The V gene's germline CDR1 is SGHRS and CDR2 YFSETQ. The V gene end was trimmed by 2 bases and the J gene end by 8 bases; junction bases not matched to a gene: 8. This CDR3 comprises 15 residues. Here the CDR3 reads CASSLRGTGSYEQFF. The CDR3 DNA reads as TGCGCCAGCAGCTTAAGGGGGACAGGGTCATATGAGCAGTTCTTC. Combining the CDR3 with reference TRBV5-1 and TRBJ2-1 gives the whole variable domain KAGVTQTPRYLIKTRGQQVTLSCSPISGHRSVSWYQQTPGQGLQFLFEYFSETQRNKGNFPGRFSGRQFSNSRSEMNVSTLELGDSALYLCASSLRGTGSYEQFFGPGTRLTVL.

J is TRBJ2-3 and V is TRBV2, with 9 nucleotides matching TRBD1. Germline values: CDR1 SNHLY, CDR2 FYNNEI. This CDR3 has 15 residues. The V segment lost 6 bases and the J segment 1 base; nucleotides outside the gene matches: 5. The CDR3 DNA reads as TGTGCCAGCAGGGCCCGGGACAGGGGCACAGATACGCAGTATTTT. It codes for CASRARDRGTDTQYF. The variable domain in full, with the rest retrieved from reference TRBV2 and TRBJ2-3, is EPEVTQTPSHQVTQMGQEVILRCVPISNHLYFYWYRQILGQKVEFLVSFYNNEISEKSEIFDDQFSVERPDGSNFTLKIRSTKLEDSAMYFCASRARDRGTDTQYFGPGTRLTVL.

The rearrangement links TRBV6-6 to TRBJ2-1; 8 nucleotides line up with TRBD1. Unmatched junction bases numbered 10, after V lost 6 bases and J lost 3 bases. The germline V gene has CDR1 MNHNY and CDR2 SVGAGI (reference sequence). The length of the CDR3 is 16 residues. The CDR3 bases are TGTGCCAGCAGGGGTCGGACAGGGACTGGCTACAATGAGCAGTTCTTC. It encodes CASRGRTGTGYNEQFF.

Here the CDR3 reads CASSFRDRSQETQYF. CDR3 nucleotide sequence: TGCGCCAGCAGCTTTCGGGACAGGTCCCAAGAGACCCAGTACTTC. The rearrangement uses TRBV5-1 and TRBJ2-5; TRBD1 matches at 8 bases. CDR1 and CDR2 from the germline V gene are SGHRS and YFSETQ. V lost 2 bases to trimming and J lost 1 base; unmatched junction nucleotides: 4. The CDR3 consists of 15 residues.

The V call is TRBV5-1, the J call TRBJ2-1; tentatively, D is TRBD2 (6 bases). CDR3 length: 11 residues. Trimming took 6 bases from V and 9 from J, leaving 10 bases between them. The germline V gene encodes CDR1 SGHRS and CDR2 YFSETQ. CDR3 DNA: TGCGCCAGCAAAGGGGAGGCTGAGCAGTTCTTC. This gives the protein CASKGEAEQFF.

The CDR3 is CASSEVAGESYNEQFF. CDR3 in DNA: TGCGCCAGCAGTGAGGTAGCGGGAGAGTCCTACAATGAGCAGTTCTTC. The chain couples TRBV10-2 to TRBJ2-1; TRBD2 matches at 9 bases. J lost 1 base, V lost 2 bases, and 3 bases had no gene match. The CDR3 spans 16 residues. Germline V gene data show CDR1 as WSHSY and CDR2 as SAAADI.

The chain joins TRBV5-6 to TRBJ1-4; D is unclear. The CDR3 covers 14 residues. CDR1 SGHDT and CDR2 YYEEEE come from the germline V gene. Trimming removed 3 bases from V and 3 bases from J, with 9 bases in between. In DNA form, the CDR3 reads TGTGCCAGCAGCTCCTGGCCCTCTAATGAAAAACTGTTTTTT. It translates to CASSSWPSNEKLFF. Combining the CDR3 with reference TRBV5-6 and TRBJ1-4 gives the whole variable domain DAGVTQSPTHLIKTRGQQVTLRCSPKSGHDTVSWYQQALGQGPQFIFQYYEEEERQRGNFPDRFSGHQFPNYSSELNVNALLLGDSALYLCASSSWPSNEKLFFGSGTQLSVL.

This chain links TRBV14 with TRBJ1-4, with 10 bases fitting TRBD1. After removal of 4 bases from V and 4 bases from J, the junction contained 6 bases not matched to a gene. CDR3 length equals 16 residues. Germline V lookup: CDR1 SGHDN, CDR2 FVKESK. The DNA for the CDR3 is TGTGCCAGCAGCCTCCTGGACAGGGGGAGTAATGAAAAACTGTTTTTT. Its protein product is CASSLLDRGSNEKLFF.

For this clone: Other nucleotide sequences from this sample produce the same CDR3. The chain has TRBV29-1 and TRBJ1-2; no clear D. From germline, CDR1 is SQVTM and CDR2 ANQGSEA. CDR3 size: 13 residues. Trimming took 7 bases from V and 8 from J, leaving 20 bases between them. The CDR3, as DNA: TGCAGCGGATCGCCCCTTGGAGGAGGCGGCTACACCTTC. Amino acid sequence: CSGSPLGGGGYTF. The whole variable domain, remainder taken from reference TRBV29-1 and TRBJ1-2, is SAVISQKPSRDICQRGTSLTIQCQVDSQVTMMFWYRQQPGQSLTLIATANQGSEATYESGFVIDKFPISRPNLTFSTLTVSNMSPEDSSIYLCSGSPLGGGGYTFGSGTRLTVV.

The chain has TRBV9 and TRBJ2-4; TRBD2 matches 10 bases. Germline trimming cut 3 bases from V and 8 bases from J; bases unmatched to any gene: 11. The CDR3 is 16 amino acids. CDR1 and CDR2 (germline): SGDLS, YYNGEE. The CDR3 loop is CASSDPASGSTDIQYF. The DNA for the CDR3 is TGTGCCAGCAGCGATCCGGCTAGCGGGAGTACTGACATTCAGTACTTC.